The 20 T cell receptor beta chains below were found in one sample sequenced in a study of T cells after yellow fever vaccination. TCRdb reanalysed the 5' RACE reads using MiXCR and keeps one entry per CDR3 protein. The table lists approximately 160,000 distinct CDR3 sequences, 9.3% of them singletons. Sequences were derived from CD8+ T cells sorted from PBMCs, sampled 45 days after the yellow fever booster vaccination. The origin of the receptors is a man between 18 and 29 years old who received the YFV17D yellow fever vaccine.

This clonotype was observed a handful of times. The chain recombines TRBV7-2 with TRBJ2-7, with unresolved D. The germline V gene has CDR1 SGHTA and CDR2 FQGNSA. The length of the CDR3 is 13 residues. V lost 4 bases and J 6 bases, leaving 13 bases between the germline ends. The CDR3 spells CASSYLSGREQYV. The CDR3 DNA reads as TGTGCCAGCAGCTACCTGTCCGGACGCGAGCAGTACGTC.

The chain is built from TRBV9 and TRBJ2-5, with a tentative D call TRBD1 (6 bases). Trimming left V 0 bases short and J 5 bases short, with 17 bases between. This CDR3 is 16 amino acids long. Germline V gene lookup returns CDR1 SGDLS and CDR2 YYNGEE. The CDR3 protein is CASSVGGRGVGETQYF. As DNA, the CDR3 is TGTGCCAGCAGCGTAGGGGGGCGCGGAGTCGGTGAGACCCAGTACTTC.

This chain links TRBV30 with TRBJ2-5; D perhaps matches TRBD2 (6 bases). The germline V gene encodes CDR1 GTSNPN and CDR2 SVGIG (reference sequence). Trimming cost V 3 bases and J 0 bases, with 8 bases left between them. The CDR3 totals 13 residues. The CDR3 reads CAWRRLDQETQYF. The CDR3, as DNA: TGTGCCTGGAGACGACTAGACCAAGAGACCCAGTACTTC. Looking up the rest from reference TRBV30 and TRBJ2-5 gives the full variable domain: SQTIHQWPATLVQPVGSPLSLECTVEGTSNPNLYWYRQAAGRGLQLLFYSVGIGQISSEVPQNLSASRPQDRQFILSSKKLLLSDSGFYLCAWRRLDQETQYFGPGTRLLVL.

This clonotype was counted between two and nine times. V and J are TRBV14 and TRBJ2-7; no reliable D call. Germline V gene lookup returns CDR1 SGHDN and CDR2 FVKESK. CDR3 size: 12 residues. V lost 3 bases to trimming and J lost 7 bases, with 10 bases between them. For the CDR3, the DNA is TGTGCCAGCAGCCAGGGTACTGTAGAGCAGTACTTC. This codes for CASSQGTVEQYF.

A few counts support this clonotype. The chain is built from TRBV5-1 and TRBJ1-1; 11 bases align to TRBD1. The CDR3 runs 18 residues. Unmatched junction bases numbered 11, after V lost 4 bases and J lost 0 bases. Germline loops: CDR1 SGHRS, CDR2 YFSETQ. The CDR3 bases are TGCGCCAGCAGCCCAGGGACAGGGGGGGTCCCCATGAACACTGAAGCTTTCTTT. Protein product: CASSPGTGGVPMNTEAFF.

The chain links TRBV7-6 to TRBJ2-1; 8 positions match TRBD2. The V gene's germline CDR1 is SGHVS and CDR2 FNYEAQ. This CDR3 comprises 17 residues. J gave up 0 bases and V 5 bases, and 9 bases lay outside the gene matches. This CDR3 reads CASSEEPGGSSYNEQFF. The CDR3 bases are TGTGCCAGCAGCGAAGAACCGGGGGGGAGCTCCTACAATGAGCAGTTCTTC.

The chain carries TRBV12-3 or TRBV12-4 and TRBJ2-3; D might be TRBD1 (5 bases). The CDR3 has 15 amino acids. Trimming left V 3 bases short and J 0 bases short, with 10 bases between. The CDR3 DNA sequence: TGTGCCAGCAGTTTCGGACACCGTAGCACAGATACGCAGTATTTT. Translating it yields CASSFGHRSTDTQYF.

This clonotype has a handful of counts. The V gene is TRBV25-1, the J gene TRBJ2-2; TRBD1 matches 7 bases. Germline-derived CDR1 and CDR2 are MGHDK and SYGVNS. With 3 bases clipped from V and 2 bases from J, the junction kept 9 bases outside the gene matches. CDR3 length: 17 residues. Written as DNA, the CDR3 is TGTGCCAGCAGTGACCGGGACAGACTTATAAACACCGGGGAGCTGTTTTTT. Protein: CASSDRDRLINTGELFF.

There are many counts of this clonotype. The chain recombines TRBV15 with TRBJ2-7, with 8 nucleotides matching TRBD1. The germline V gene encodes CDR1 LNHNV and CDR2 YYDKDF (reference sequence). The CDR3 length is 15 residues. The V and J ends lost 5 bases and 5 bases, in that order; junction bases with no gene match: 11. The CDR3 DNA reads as TGTGCCACCAGCCTGGACAGGGTTTTGTCTAACGAGCAGTACTTC. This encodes CATSLDRVLSNEQYF.

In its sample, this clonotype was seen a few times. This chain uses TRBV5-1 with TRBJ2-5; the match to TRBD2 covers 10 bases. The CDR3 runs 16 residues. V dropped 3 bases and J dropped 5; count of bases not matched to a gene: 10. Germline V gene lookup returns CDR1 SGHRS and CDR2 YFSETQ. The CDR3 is CASSYPSGGAGETQYF. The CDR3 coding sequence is TGCGCCAGCAGCTACCCAAGCGGGGGGGCCGGGGAGACCCAGTACTTC.

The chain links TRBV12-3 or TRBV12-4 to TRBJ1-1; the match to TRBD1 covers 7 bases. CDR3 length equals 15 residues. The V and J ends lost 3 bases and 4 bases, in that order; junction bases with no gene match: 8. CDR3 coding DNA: TGTGCCAGCAGTTTTGAGGGGGCGGGTACCACTGAAGCTTTCTTT. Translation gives CASSFEGAGTTEAFF.

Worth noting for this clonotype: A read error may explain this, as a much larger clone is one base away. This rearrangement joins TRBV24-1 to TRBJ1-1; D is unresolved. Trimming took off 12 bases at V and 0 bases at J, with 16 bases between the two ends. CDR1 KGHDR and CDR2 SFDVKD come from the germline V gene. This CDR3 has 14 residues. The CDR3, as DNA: TGTGCCTCCATCACAGAAAATATGAACACTGAAGCTTTCTTT. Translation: CASITENMNTEAFF.

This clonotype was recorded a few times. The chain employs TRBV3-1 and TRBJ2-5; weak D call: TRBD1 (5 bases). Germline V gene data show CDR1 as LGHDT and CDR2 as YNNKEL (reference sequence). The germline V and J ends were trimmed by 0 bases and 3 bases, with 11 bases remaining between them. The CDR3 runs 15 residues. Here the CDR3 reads CASSQDRGGEETQYF. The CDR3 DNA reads TGTGCCAGCAGCCAAGATAGGGGTGGGGAAGAGACCCAGTACTTC.

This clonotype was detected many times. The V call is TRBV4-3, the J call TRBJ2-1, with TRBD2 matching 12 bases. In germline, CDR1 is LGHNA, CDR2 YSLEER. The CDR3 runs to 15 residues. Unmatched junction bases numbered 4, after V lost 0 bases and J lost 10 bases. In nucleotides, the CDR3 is TGCGCCAGCAGCCAAGATCTCGGGACTAGCGGGGAGCAGTTCTTC. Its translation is CASSQDLGTSGEQFF.

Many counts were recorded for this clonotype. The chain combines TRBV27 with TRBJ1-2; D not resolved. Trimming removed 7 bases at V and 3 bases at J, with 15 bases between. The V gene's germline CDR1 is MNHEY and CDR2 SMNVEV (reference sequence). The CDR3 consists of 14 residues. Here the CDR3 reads CASTSSQDHYGYTF. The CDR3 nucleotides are TGTGCCAGCACCTCCTCTCAGGACCACTATGGCTACACCTTC.

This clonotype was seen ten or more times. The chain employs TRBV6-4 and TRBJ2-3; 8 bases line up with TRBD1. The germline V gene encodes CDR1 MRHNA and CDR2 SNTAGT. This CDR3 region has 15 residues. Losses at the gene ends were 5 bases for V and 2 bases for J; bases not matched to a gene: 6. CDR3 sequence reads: CASSYGTGSTDTQYF. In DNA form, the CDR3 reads TGTGCCAGCAGTTACGGGACAGGTTCCACAGATACGCAGTATTTT.

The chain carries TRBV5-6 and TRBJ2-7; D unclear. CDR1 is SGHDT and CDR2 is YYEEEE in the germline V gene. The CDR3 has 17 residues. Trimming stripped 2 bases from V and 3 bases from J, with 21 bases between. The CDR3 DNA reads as TGTGCCAGCAGCTTTTTTATTTCGTCGCCCAGAAACTACGAGCAGTACTTC. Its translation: CASSFFISSPRNYEQYF.

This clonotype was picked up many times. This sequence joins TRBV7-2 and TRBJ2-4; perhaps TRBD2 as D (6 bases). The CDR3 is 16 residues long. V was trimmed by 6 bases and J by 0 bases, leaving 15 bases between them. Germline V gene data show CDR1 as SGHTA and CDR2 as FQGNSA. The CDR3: CASSNWAGLAKNIQYF. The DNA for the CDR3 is TGTGCCAGCAGTAATTGGGCGGGGCTAGCCAAAAACATTCAGTACTTC.

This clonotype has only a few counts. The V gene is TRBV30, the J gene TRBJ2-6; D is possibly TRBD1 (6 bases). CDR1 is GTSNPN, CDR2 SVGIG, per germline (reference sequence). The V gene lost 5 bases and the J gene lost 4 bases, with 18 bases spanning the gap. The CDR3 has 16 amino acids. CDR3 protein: CAWVPGYQGGANVLTF. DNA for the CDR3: TGTGCCTGGGTTCCGGGATACCAGGGGGGGGCCAACGTCCTGACTTTC.

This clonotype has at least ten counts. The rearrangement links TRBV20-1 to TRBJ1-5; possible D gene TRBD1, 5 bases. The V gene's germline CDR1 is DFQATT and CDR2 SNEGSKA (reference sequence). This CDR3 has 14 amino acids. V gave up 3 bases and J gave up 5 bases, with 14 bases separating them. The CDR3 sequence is CSARTATNHQPQHF. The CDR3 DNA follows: TGCAGTGCTAGGACAGCAACTAACCATCAGCCCCAGCATTTT.